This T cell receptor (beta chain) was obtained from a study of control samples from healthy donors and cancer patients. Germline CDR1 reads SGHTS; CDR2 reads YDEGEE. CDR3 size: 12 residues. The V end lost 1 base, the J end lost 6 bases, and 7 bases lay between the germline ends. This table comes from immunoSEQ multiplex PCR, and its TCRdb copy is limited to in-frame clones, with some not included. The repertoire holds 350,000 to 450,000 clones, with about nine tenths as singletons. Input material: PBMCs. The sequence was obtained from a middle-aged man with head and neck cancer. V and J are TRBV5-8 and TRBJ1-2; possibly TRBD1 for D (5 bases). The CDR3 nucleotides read TGTGCCAGCAGCTTGTGGGGGGATGGCTACACCTTC. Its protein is CASSLWGDGYTF.